Listed below are T cell receptor beta chains from one sample, sequenced in a study of control samples from healthy donors and cancer patients. Data came from immunoSEQ multiplex PCR; TCRdb stores just in-frame clones and leaves some out. The sample lists some 150,000 clones; 96% were seen once. The sample comprised blood. The origin of the receptors is a woman aged 25 to 45 in good health. CDR3s include the opening cysteine and the closing phenylalanine or tryptophan. A D gene is named only where the DNA matches it firmly. Some rows mark clone size as missing; the rest say once, few, many or name a class of expanded clone.

D gene | clone size | J gene | V gene | CDR3 DNA | CDR3 protein
TRBD1 | NA | TRBJ1-5 | TRBV3-1/TRBV3-2 | TGTGCCAGCAGCCAAAGGACAGGAGATCAGCCCCAGCATTTT | CASSQRTGDQPQHF
NA | NA | TRBJ1-1 | TRBV30 | TGTGCCTGGAGTCCGGGACGCACCGAAGCTTTCTTT | CAWSPGRTEAFF
NA | NA | TRBJ2-3 | TRBV5-1 | TGCGCCAGCAGACCTCACACAGATACGCAGTATTTT | CASRPHTDTQYF
NA | once | TRBJ2-3 | TRBV5-6 | TGTGCCAGCAGCTTGGCGGGAAGCACAGATACGCAGTATTTT | CASSLAGSTDTQYF
TRBD2 | NA | TRBJ2-3 | TRBV5-1 | TGCGCCAGCAATCCCGGGACTAGCGGCTCAGATACGCAGTATTTT | CASNPGTSGSDTQYF
NA | NA | TRBJ1-4 | TRBV19 | TGTGCCAGTAATACGCCCGAAAAACTGTTTTTT | CASNTPEKLFF
NA | NA | TRBJ2-2 | TRBV28 | TGTGCCAGCAAGGGCTGGACGAACACCGGGGAGCTGTTTTTT | CASKGWTNTGELFF
NA | NA | TRBJ2-3 | TRBV6-5 | TGTGCCAGCAGTACCTTACGGGGACGCACAGATACGCAGTATTTT | CASSTLRGRTDTQYF
NA | NA | TRBJ2-7 | TRBV5-3 | TGTGCCAGAAGCTTGGCCGGGTCACCCGGCGACGAGCAGTACTTC | CARSLAGSPGDEQYF
NA | once | TRBJ1-1 | TRBV5-6 | TGTGCCAGCAGCAACCAATCCCCCGGCACTGAAGCTTTCTTT | CASSNQSPGTEAFF
NA | NA | TRBJ2-2 | TRBV28 | TGTGCCAGCAGTTTAACCGGACATAACACCGGGGAGCTGTTTTTT | CASSLTGHNTGELFF
NA | NA | TRBJ1-1 | TRBV19 | TGTGCCAGTAGTATAGGTGAGGCGGTGAGCACTGAAGCTTTCTTT | CASSIGEAVSTEAFF
NA | once | TRBJ2-2 | TRBV5-6 | TGTGCCAGCAGCTTAGGACCGACGAACACCGGGGAGCTGTTTTTT | CASSLGPTNTGELFF
TRBD1 | NA | TRBJ2-3 | TRBV5-1 | TGCGCCAGCAGCTTGGGGACAGGGGTCCTAGATACGCAGTATTTT | CASSLGTGVLDTQYF
TRBD1 | NA | TRBJ1-5 | TRBV18 | TGTGCCAGCTCACCAGCGACAGGGGGCAATCAGCCCCAGCATTTT | CASSPATGGNQPQHF
TRBD1 | once | TRBJ1-5 | TRBV19 | TGTGCCAGTACTCTACAGGGGGCCTCCAATCAGCCCCAGCATTTT | CASTLQGASNQPQHF
NA | NA | TRBJ1-2 | TRBV7-2 | TGTGCCAGCAGCCCAGAATCCGGGACGGTCTATGGCTACACCTTC | CASSPESGTVYGYTF
TRBD1 | NA | TRBJ2-1 | TRBV10-3 | TGTGCCATCAGTGAGTTGTCGGGACAGTACAATGAGCAGTTCTTC | CAISELSGQYNEQFF
TRBD1 | NA | TRBJ2-4 | TRBV7-9 | TGTGCCAGCAGCCCGGACAGGGGGCACGTTTCGGACATTCAGTACTTC | CASSPDRGHVSDIQYF
NA | NA | TRBJ1-5 | TRBV6-1 | TGTGCCAGCAGTGAAGAGGGGCGGGGATCACGCGGCAATCAGCCCCAGCATTTT | CASSEEGRGSRGNQPQHF
NA | NA | TRBJ2-5 | TRBV3-1/TRBV3-2 | TGTGCCAGCAGAGTTTCGGGCGGGCGAGAGACCCAGTACTTC | CASRVSGGRETQYF
TRBD1 | NA | TRBJ2-5 | TRBV10-3 | TGTGCCATCAGTGGGACAGGGGAAGAGACCCAGTACTTC | CAISGTGEETQYF
NA | NA | TRBJ2-7 | TRBV30 | TGTGCCTGGACCCCGTTCCTATCCTACGAGCAGTACTTC | CAWTPFLSYEQYF
TRBD2 | NA | TRBJ2-1 | TRBV6-4 | TGTGCCAGCAGTGACTCTAGCGGGAGTTCGTTGGAGCAGTTCTTC | CASSDSSGSSLEQFF